This passage covers 5 T cell receptor beta chains from one sample sequenced in a study of post-analysis software for immune sequencing data. General study findings and limits: Compared with controls, patients had more of roughly 5 TRBV segments, including TRBV5-6, TRBV5-1 and TRBV20-1.

Unique molecular identifiers tagged the TCR beta cDNA libraries. MiXCR, run by TCRdb on the PCR reads, gives a single entry per CDR3 protein. This sample has 750,000 to 950,000 distinct CDR3 sequences, with under 70% found just once. The antigens for these receptors are not known. Sequenced material: blood. The source is a girl between 10 and 17 years old with multiple sclerosis.

V gene TRBV5-5 combines with J gene TRBJ1-5; no clear D. V was pared by 4 bases and J by 3 bases, with 17 bases between. CDR3 length: 16 amino acids. CDR1 is SGHKS and CDR2 is YYEKEE in the germline V gene (reference sequence). The CDR3 region has the DNA TGTGCCAGCAGCCTGAATGACGCTCTGCACAATCAGCCCCAGCATTTT. Protein product: CASSLNDALHNQPQHF.

V gene TRBV12-3 or TRBV12-4 combines with J gene TRBJ2-1; D not resolved. Trimming took off 1 base at V and 9 bases at J, with 13 bases between the two ends. The CDR3 contains 14 residues. CDR3 bases: TGTGCCAGCAGTTTAGGTGGGCAGCCTTCTGAGCAGTTCTTC. This gives the protein CASSLGGQPSEQFF.

This clonotype occurred a few times. The J gene is TRBJ2-3, the V gene TRBV2, with 9 bases identical to TRBD2. V was clipped by 6 bases and J by 5 bases; unmatched bases: 12. Germline lookup yields CDR1 SNHLY and CDR2 FYNNEI. The CDR3 consists of 16 residues. DNA of the CDR3: TGTGCCAGCAGACCCGGGACTAGCTTTTATGAAGATACGCAGTATTTT. It translates to CASRPGTSFYEDTQYF.

This clonotype was recorded at least ten times. This rearrangement joins TRBV29-1 to TRBJ2-5; D uncertain. CDR3 size: 13 residues. CDR1 is SQVTM and CDR2 is ANQGSEA in the germline V gene. V was pared by 7 bases and J by 1 base, with 13 bases between. The CDR3 coding sequence is TGCAGCGCCTCACGGGCGGCCCAAGAGACCCAGTACTTC. Its protein product is CSASRAAQETQYF.

This clonotype was detected only a few times. The chain carries TRBV12-3 or TRBV12-4 and TRBJ1-5; the D gene is possibly TRBD1 (6 bases). V was clipped by 9 bases and J by 3 bases, with 15 bases between them. This CDR3 is 14 amino acids long. Here the CDR3 reads CASTLGGPNQPQHF. The CDR3 DNA sequence: TGTGCCAGTACCCTCGGGGGCCCCAATCAGCCCCAGCATTTT.